This T cell receptor (beta chain) was obtained from a study of cytomegalovirus exposure and HLA in healthy donors. Overall study: The same platform used for the 666 first-cohort repertoires was also used for the 90 to 150 validation repertoires, as a later analysis reported. Whole-study results and caveats: A few chains linked to CMV were shown in vitro to be specific for CMV antigens. The study put 150 to 200 TCR beta chains on its list as cytomegalovirus-associated.

Sequencing used immunoSEQ multiplex PCR; TCRdb keeps in-frame clones, though not all of them. In the table there are about 82,000 clones, approximately 93% of which are singletons. V was clipped by 2 bases and J by 7 bases; unmatched bases: 8. This CDR3 comprises 16 residues. CDR1 is MNHEY, CDR2 SVGAGI, per germline. Points on this clone: The antigen is unknown.

The donors were members of the validation cohort comprising approximately 120 subjects, separate from the roughly 650-subject first cohort. The sequence derives from a man aged 18 to 35 in good health and CMV-seronegative. Sequencing was carried out using PBMCs. This chain uses TRBV6-5 with TRBJ1-5; 10 nucleotides line up with TRBD1. The CDR3 loop is CASSYSWTGGGQPQHF. The CDR3 region has the DNA TGTGCCAGCAGTTACAGTTGGACAGGGGGTGGGCAGCCCCAGCATTTT.